This T cell receptor beta chain was observed in a study of response to subunit inactivated influenza vaccine. Study-level points and caveats: Each seasonal influenza vaccination recruits few new T cells, the authors suggested.

TCRdb reprocessed the RT-PCR reads with MiXCR, giving one entry per CDR3 protein. In the table there are roughly 570,000 distinct CDR3 sequences, 13% to 15% of which are singletons. A note on this clonotype: What it binds is unknown.

The CDR3 totals 13 residues. Germline CDR1 DFQATT, CDR2 SNEGSKA (reference sequence). V lost 6 bases to trimming and J lost 2 bases, with 14 bases between them. This sequence joins TRBV20-1 and TRBJ2-7, with D unresolved. The sequence came from a man aged 45-65 years who received an inactivated influenza vaccine. Sequencing was performed on PBMCs from blood, taken approximately 12 days after vaccination. CDR3 bases: TGCAGTGCGGACCCGGGCCAGACCTACGAGCAGTACTTC. The encoded protein is CSADPGQTYEQYF.